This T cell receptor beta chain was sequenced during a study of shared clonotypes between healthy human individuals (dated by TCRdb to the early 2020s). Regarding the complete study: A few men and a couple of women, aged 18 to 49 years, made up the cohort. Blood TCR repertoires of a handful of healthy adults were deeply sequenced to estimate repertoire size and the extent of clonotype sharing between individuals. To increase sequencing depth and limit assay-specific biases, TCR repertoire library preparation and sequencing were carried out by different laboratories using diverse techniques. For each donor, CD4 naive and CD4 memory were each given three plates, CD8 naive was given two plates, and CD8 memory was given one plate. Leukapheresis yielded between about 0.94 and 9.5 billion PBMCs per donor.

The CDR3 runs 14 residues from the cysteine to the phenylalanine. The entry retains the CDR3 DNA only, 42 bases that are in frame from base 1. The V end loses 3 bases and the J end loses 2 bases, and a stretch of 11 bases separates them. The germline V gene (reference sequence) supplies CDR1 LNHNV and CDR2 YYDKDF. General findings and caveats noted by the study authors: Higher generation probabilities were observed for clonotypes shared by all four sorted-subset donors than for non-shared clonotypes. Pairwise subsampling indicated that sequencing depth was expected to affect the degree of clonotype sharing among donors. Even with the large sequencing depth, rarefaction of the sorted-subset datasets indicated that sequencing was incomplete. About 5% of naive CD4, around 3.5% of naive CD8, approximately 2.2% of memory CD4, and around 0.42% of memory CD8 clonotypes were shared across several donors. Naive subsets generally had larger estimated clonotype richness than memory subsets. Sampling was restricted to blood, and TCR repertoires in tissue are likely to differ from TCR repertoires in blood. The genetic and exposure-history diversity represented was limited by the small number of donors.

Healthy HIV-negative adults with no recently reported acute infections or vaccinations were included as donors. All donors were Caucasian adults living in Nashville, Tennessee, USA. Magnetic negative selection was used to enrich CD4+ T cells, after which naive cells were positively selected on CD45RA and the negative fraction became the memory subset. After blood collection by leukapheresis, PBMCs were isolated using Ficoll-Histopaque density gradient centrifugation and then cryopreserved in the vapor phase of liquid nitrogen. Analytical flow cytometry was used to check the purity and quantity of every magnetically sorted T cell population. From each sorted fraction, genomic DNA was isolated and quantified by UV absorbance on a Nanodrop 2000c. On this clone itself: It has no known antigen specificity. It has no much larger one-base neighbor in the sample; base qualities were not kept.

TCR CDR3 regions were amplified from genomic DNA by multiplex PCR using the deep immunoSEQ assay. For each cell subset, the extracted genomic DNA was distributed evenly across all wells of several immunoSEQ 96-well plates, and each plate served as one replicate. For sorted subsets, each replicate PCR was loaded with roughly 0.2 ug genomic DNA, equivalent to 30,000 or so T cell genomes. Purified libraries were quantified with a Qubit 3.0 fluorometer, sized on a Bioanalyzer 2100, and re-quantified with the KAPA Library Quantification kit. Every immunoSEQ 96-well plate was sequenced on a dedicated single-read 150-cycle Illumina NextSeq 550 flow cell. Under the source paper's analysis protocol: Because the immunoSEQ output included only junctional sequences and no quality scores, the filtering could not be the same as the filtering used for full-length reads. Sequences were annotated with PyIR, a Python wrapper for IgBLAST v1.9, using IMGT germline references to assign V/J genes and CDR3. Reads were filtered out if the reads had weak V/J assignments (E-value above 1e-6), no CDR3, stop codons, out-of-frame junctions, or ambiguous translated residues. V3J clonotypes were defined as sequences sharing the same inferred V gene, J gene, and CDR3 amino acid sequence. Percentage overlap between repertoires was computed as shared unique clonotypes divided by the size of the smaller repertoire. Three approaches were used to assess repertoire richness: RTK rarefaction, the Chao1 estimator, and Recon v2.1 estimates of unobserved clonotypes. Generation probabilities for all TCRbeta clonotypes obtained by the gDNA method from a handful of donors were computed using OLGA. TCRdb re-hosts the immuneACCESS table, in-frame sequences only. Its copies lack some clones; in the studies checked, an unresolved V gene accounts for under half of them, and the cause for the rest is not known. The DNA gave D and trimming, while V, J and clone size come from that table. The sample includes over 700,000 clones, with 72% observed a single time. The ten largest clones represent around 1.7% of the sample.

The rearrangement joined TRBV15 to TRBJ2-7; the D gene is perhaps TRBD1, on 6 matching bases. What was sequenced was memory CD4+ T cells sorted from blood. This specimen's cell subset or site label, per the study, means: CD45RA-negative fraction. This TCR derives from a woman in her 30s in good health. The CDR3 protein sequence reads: CATSRDRQAYEQYF. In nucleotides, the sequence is TGTGCCACCAGCAGGGACAGACAAGCCTACGAGCAGTACTTC.